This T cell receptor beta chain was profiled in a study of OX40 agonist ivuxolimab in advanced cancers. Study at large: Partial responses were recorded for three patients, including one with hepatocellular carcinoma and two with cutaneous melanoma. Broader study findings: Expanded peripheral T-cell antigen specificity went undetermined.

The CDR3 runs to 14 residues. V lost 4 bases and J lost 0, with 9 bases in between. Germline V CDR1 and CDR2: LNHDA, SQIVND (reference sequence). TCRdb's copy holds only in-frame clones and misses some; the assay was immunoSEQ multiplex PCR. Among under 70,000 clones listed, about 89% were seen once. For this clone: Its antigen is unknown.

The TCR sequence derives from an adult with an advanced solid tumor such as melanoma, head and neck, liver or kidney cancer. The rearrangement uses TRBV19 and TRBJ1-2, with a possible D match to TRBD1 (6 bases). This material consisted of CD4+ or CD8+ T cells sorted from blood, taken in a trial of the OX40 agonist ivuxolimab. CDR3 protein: CASSNRDTNYGYTF. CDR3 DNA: TGTGCCAGTAGTAACCGGGACACTAACTATGGCTACACCTTC.